This T cell receptor (beta chain) was identified in a study of T cells in Graves' hyperthyroidism and ophthalmopathy. The study defined stable Graves' hyperthyroidism as no ophthalmopathy progression within 18 months. Criteria for exclusion of patients were uncontrolled infection, other autoimmune disease, pregnancy or lactation. RNA transcripts provided the source from which TCR beta CDR3 regions were amplified. Using the HTBI primer set, a first-round RT-PCR was run on the TCR CDR3. TCRdb ran MiXCR on the multiplex PCR reads and lists one entry per CDR3 protein. The sample has about 200,000 distinct CDR3 sequences; about a sixth are singletons. V dropped 5 bases and J dropped 7 bases, with 9 bases sitting between them. The CDR3 extends over 12 amino acids. This clonotype has at least ten counts.

The source of this sequence is a woman aged 45-65 years with Graves' hyperthyroidism. The sample was blood. V is TRBV12-3 or TRBV12-4 and J is TRBJ1-5; D is unclear. CDR3 DNA: TGTGCCAGCAGTGTCGAGAGGCAGCCCCAGCATTTT. It yields the protein CASSVERQPQHF.